Below, 11 T cell receptor beta chains from the same sample are listed, as sequenced in a study of T cells in tumors after PD-1 blockade (dated by TCRdb to the late 2010s). Libraries came from the immunoSEQ multiplex PCR assay. TCRdb stores this immuneACCESS table with in-frame sequences only. Part of the clones is absent; in the studies checked, under half of the shortfall reflects unresolved V genes, and no reason is known for the rest. This sample gives 15,000 to 20,000 clones in total; over 70% of them show up just once. 25% to 30% of the sample belongs to the ten largest clones. The specimen comprised PBMCs, sampled after anti-PD-1 therapy. The receptors derive from a human donor with advanced basal cell or squamous cell carcinoma (not recorded which).

V and J are TRBV3-1 (or the pseudogene TRBV3-2) and TRBJ1-3, with TRBD1 as a possible D gene (6 bases). V lost 4 bases and J 4 bases, leaving 11 bases between the germline ends. CDR1 is LGHDT, CDR2 YNNKEL, per germline (reference sequence). This CDR3 region has 14 residues. The CDR3 region is CASSRNRVGNTIYF. CDR3 DNA sequence: TGTGCCAGCAGCCGCAACAGGGTAGGAAACACCATATATTTT.

The chain carries TRBV10-3 and TRBJ1-2; TRBD1 matches at 9 bases. The germline CDR1 and CDR2 sequences are ENHRY and SYGVKD. The CDR3 sequence is 14 residues long. Trimming at V came to 5 bases and at J to 7 bases, leaving 8 bases not matched to a gene. The CDR3 is CAISWDREVSGYTF. The DNA for the CDR3 is TGTGCCATCAGTTGGGACAGGGAAGTCTCTGGCTACACCTTC.

This chain links TRBV18 with TRBJ1-4; D remains ambiguous. The ends were cut back, 4 bases at V and 0 bases at J, with 12 bases in the middle. This CDR3 is 16 amino acids long. Germline CDR1 is KGHSH and CDR2 is LQKENI. The CDR3 DNA reads as TGTGCCAGCTCACGAGGACCGACGTCAACTAATGAAAAACTGTTTTTT. Its protein product is CASSRGPTSTNEKLFF.

The V and J genes are TRBV20-1 and TRBJ2-7; D perhaps matches TRBD2 (7 bases). Trimming cost V 3 bases and J 6 bases, with 18 bases left between them. This CDR3 contains 14 residues. Germline CDR1 and CDR2: DFQATT and SNEGSKA (reference sequence). CDR3 in amino acids: CSASLPGGFTEQYF. CDR3 nucleotides: TGCAGTGCTAGTTTACCGGGGGGCTTCACCGAGCAGTACTTC.

This clone occurred a few times. This sequence joins TRBV4-2 and TRBJ2-3; 9 nucleotides match TRBD2. The trim removed 0 bases at V and 2 bases at J, leaving 9 bases unmatched. The CDR3 consists of 18 residues. Germline lookup yields CDR1 LGHNA and CDR2 YNFKEQ. CDR3 sequence reads: CASSQEVRLAGYTDTQYF. CDR3 DNA: TGTGCCAGCAGCCAAGAAGTTAGGCTAGCGGGATACACAGATACGCAGTATTTT.

The chain employs TRBV21-1 and TRBJ2-2; the DNA was not compared with TRBD2, the D call given in the table. TRBV21-1 is assigned pseudogene status. The CDR3 totals 15 residues. This CDR3 reads CASSIHSLGVVELFF. CDR3 in DNA: TGTGCCAGCAGCATCCACTCGCTAGGTGTAGTGGAGCTGTTTTTT.

The CDR3 DNA follows: TGTGCCAGCAGTGAGATACAGGGATCCGGGGAGCTGTTTTTT. Translated, it gives CASSEIQGSGELFF. This chain connects TRBV2 to TRBJ2-2; maybe TRBD1 (6 bases). Trimming cost V 3 bases and J 6 bases, with 11 bases left between them. The germline CDR1 and CDR2 sequences are SNHLY and FYNNEI. The CDR3 loop spans 14 amino acids.

This chain links TRBV3-1 (or the pseudogene TRBV3-2) with TRBJ1-1; no reliable D call. Germline V gene lookup returns CDR1 LGHDT and CDR2 YNNKEL (reference sequence). Trimming removed 2 bases at V and 5 bases at J, with 3 bases between. CDR3 length: 11 residues. The DNA of the CDR3 is TGTGCCAGCAGCCAACAGACTGAAGCTTTCTTT. Protein product: CASSQQTEAFF.

The rearrangement joins TRBV5-1 to TRBJ1-5; the D is unclear. Germline V gene data show CDR1 as SGHRS and CDR2 as YFSETQ. The V end was cut by 1 base, the J end by 0 bases, with 8 bases between. The length of the CDR3 is 15 residues. The CDR3 DNA sequence: TGCGCCAGCAGCTTGACTGCAGATAGCAATCAGCCCCAGCATTTT. Amino acids: CASSLTADSNQPQHF.

This chain links TRBV5-1 with TRBJ1-6, with TRBD1 matching 7 bases. Germline CDR1 reads SGHRS; CDR2 reads YFSETQ. V lost 4 bases and J lost 5; bases outside the gene matches: 6. This CDR3 is 15 amino acids long. CDR3 amino acids: CASSQDREDNSPLHF. In nucleotides, the CDR3 is TGCGCCAGCAGCCAAGACAGGGAGGATAATTCACCCCTCCACTTT.

Turning to this clone: The sample contains more than one DNA sequence encoding this CDR3. The rearrangement links TRBV7-9 to TRBJ1-5, with D perhaps TRBD1 (5 bases). The CDR3 loop spans 15 amino acids. The germline V gene encodes CDR1 SEHNR and CDR2 FQNEAQ (reference sequence). V gave up 11 bases and J gave up 0 bases, with 17 bases separating them. The CDR3 DNA reads as TGTGCCCCGGGGCGGGGGGGGAATAGCAATCAGCCCCAGCATTTT. Translated: CAPGRGGNSNQPQHF.